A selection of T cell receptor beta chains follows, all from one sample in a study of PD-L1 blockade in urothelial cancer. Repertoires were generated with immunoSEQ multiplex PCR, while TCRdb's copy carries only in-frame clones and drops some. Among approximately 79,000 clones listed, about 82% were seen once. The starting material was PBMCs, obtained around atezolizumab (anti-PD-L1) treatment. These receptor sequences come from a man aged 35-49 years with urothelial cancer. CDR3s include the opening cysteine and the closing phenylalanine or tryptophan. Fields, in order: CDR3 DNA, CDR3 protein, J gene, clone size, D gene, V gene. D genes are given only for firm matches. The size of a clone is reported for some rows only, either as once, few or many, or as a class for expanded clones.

TGTGCCAGCACCCAGGACAGGGTGAATGATGAGCAGTTCTTC CASTQDRVNDEQFF TRBJ2-1 - TRBD1 TRBV2
TGTGCCAGCAGTTTATCTCCCGAACCGAGGGAGACCCAGTACTTC CASSLSPEPRETQYF TRBJ2-5 - - TRBV28
TGTGCCAGCAGGCAAGACTTAACCTACGAGCAGTACTTC CASRQDLTYEQYF TRBJ2-7 - - TRBV7-3
TGTGCCAGCACTCCGGCAGGGGGCATACACGAGCAGTACTTC CASTPAGGIHEQYF TRBJ2-7 - TRBD1 TRBV28
TGCGCCAGCAGCCAGAGTGCCAATCGCGGGGCAATAGCCAAAAACATTCAGTACTTC CASSQSANRGAIAKNIQYF TRBJ2-4 - - TRBV4-3
TGTGCCAGCAGTTTACAGGGTAAAGGCTACACCTTC CASSLQGKGYTF TRBJ1-2 - - TRBV28
TGTGCCAGCTCACCGGAAGCAGGCTTGGTTGAAAAACTGTTTTTT CASSPEAGLVEKLFF TRBJ1-4 - - TRBV18
TGTGCCAGTAAGGACAGGAACACTGAAGCTTTCTTT CASKDRNTEAFF TRBJ1-1 medium-sized - TRBV19
TGTGCCAGCAGCTCTCGACTAGCCAAAAACATTCAGTACTTC CASSSRLAKNIQYF TRBJ2-4 - - TRBV11-2
TGTGCCAGCAGTTTACATGGCACTGAAGCTTTCTTT CASSLHGTEAFF TRBJ1-1 once - TRBV6-6
TGCGCCTCCATGGGGACAGGCGACTACGAGCAGTACTTC CASMGTGDYEQYF TRBJ2-7 - TRBD1 TRBV4-1
TGTGCCTGGAGTGACAGAGATACGCAGTATTTT CAWSDRDTQYF TRBJ2-3 - - TRBV30
TGCGCCAGCAGCTTGGTCGTCACCGGGACAGGGAGAGCCGGGGAGCTGTTTTTT CASSLVVTGTGRAGELFF TRBJ2-2 - TRBD1 TRBV5-1
TGTGCCTGGGAGTGGCGGGGAGGCACAGATACGCAGTATTTT CAWEWRGGTDTQYF TRBJ2-3 - - TRBV30
TGTGCCAGCAGCGCGACTAGCGGGGACAATGAGCAGTTCTTC CASSATSGDNEQFF TRBJ2-1 once TRBD2 TRBV9
TGTGCCAGCAGCCTCACAGGGGGGCTATCATCCTACGAGCAGTACTTC CASSLTGGLSSYEQYF TRBJ2-7 - TRBD1 TRBV7-8
TGTGCCAGCAGCGTAGAGACAGGTACATACCCTTACAATGAGCAGTTCTTC CASSVETGTYPYNEQFF TRBJ2-1 - - TRBV9
TGTGCCAGCAGCGTCTCCCTTGGAAACACCATATATTTT CASSVSLGNTIYF TRBJ1-3 few - TRBV9
TGTGCCAGCAGTTACTTGCAGGGAGAAAAACTGTTTTTT CASSYLQGEKLFF TRBJ1-4 - - TRBV6-5
TGTGCCAGCTCGGGAGGGGGCAATCAGCCCCAGCATTTT CASSGGGNQPQHF TRBJ1-5 - - TRBV19
TGTGCCAGCAGCTCAGATTACACTGAAGCTTTCTTT CASSSDYTEAFF TRBJ1-1 few - TRBV9
TGTGCCAGCAGGGCCAGGTCCAATGAGCAGTTCTTC CASRARSNEQFF TRBJ2-1 - - TRBV28
TGTGCCTCCTCACGGGGTCAGGCCGGGGAGCTGTTTTTT CASSRGQAGELFF TRBJ2-2 - - TRBV10-3
TGTGCCAGCAGTTTAAGAGGGACAGCCTATAGCAATCAGCCCCAGCATTTT CASSLRGTAYSNQPQHF TRBJ1-5 - TRBD1 TRBV27
TGCAGCGTTGACGGGGTCGCCGGGACTGTCCAAAGCTCCTACAATGAGCAGTTCTTC CSVDGVAGTVQSSYNEQFF TRBJ2-1 - - TRBV29-1
TGTGCCAGCAGAAGGGGACTCGGTTCCTACGAGCAGTACTTC CASRRGLGSYEQYF TRBJ2-7 - - TRBV2
TGTGCCAGCAGCTTGGAACGACAGACAGGTCAGCCCCAGCATTTT CASSLERQTGQPQHF TRBJ1-5 few - TRBV5-5
TGTGCCAGCCGCTTCCGGACAGCCTACGAGCAGTACTTC CASRFRTAYEQYF TRBJ2-7 - - TRBV28